The T cell receptor (beta chain) under discussion was sequenced for a study of cytomegalovirus exposure and HLA in healthy donors. Researchers ran the PCR with 60 Vbeta and 13 Jbeta primers. Data came from immunoSEQ multiplex PCR; TCRdb stores just in-frame clones and leaves some out. Its clone listing holds about 35,000 clones. The V and J ends lost 5 bases and 1 base, in that order; junction bases with no gene match: 6. CDR3 length: 16 residues. CDR1 and CDR2 (germline): SGHRS, YFSETQ. The source of this sequence is a woman aged 40 to 50 in good health and CMV-seropositive. The V gene is TRBV5-1, the J gene TRBJ2-3; 11 bases agree with TRBD1. The source material was PBMCs. The DNA for the CDR3 is TGCGCCAGCAGGGCCGGGACAGGGGGTCGCACAGATACGCAGTATTTT. Residues: CASRAGTGGRTDTQYF.